The table lists the clone carrying this T cell receptor (beta chain) with a few counts. This sample is part of a study of blood T cell repertoires in COVID-19. As for the study in general: From T cells, B-cell-depleted T cells, or PBMCs came the material, which was cDNA or gDNA.

Unmatched junction bases numbered 7, after V lost 4 bases and J lost 6 bases. This CDR3 contains 14 residues. CDR1 is SGHRS, CDR2 YFSETQ, per germline. Only in-frame clones appear in the TCRdb table, and some are missing; sequencing was by immunoSEQ multiplex PCR. The sample consists of around 170,000 clones, 80% to 90% of them appearing once. The chain employs TRBV5-1 and TRBJ2-3; 8 nucleotides match TRBD2. The sequence derives from a man between 45 and 60 years old with active or convalescent COVID-19. Sequenced: peripheral blood. The CDR3 DNA is TGCGCCAGCAGCGACGGGGGGGCCGGGGATACGCAGTATTTT. Encoded protein: CASSDGGAGDTQYF.